A selection of T cell receptor beta chains follows, all from one sample in a study of a mutant IDH1 vaccine in newly diagnosed glioma. Their antigens are not known. The data were produced by immunoSEQ multiplex PCR, yet TCRdb's version contains in-frame clones alone and is incomplete. The top ten clones hold 3.8% of a sample with around 65,000 clones, under 85% of them seen once. The specimen was PBMCs, collected from a glioma patient whose treatment included an IDH1 peptide vaccine. The receptors were gathered from a man under 40 with glioma. CDR3s include the opening cysteine and the closing phenylalanine or tryptophan. The order of the fields is V gene, clone size, D gene, CDR3 length, J gene, CDR3 protein, CDR3 DNA. A D gene is named only where the DNA matches it firmly. Clone size is not always given. Where it is, it says once, few, many or a class for expanded clones.

TRBV11-2	-	-	15	TRBJ1-4	CASKLRASDNEKLFF	TGTGCCAGCAAGCTTAGAGCGTCAGATAATGAAAAACTGTTTTTT
TRBV10-2	-	TRBD1	14	TRBJ1-5	CASLQGAGNQPQHF	TGCGCCAGCCTACAGGGGGCGGGCAATCAGCCCCAGCATTTT
TRBV15	-	-	14	TRBJ1-2	CATSSADRQYGYTF	TGTGCCACCAGCAGCGCCGACAGGCAGTATGGCTACACCTTC
TRBV2	-	TRBD2	13	TRBJ2-7	CASRLAGGYEQYF	TGTGCCAGCCGGCTAGCGGGGGGGTACGAGCAGTACTTC
TRBV19	-	-	13	TRBJ1-1	CASSIERTAEAFF	TGTGCCAGTAGTATAGAAAGGACGGCCGAAGCTTTCTTT
TRBV5-4	-	-	15	TRBJ2-5	CASSRAQSSFETQYF	TGTGCCAGCAGCCGAGCTCAATCTTCTTTCGAGACCCAGTACTTC
TRBV13	-	-	13	TRBJ1-4	CASKDPMGEKLFF	TGTGCCAGCAAGGACCCGATGGGTGAAAAACTGTTTTTT
TRBV5-6	-	-	16	TRBJ1-2	CASSWTRTATEVDYTF	TGTGCCAGCAGCTGGACTAGGACAGCCACAGAAGTCGACTACACCTTC
TRBV4-2	-	TRBD2	18	TRBJ2-3	CASSQGSSGGAARDTQYF	TGTGCCAGCAGCCAAGGGAGTAGCGGGGGAGCGGCCAGGGATACGCAGTATTTT
TRBV25-1	once	-	15	TRBJ1-3	CASTEGSRLGNTIYF	TGTGCCAGCACCGAAGGGTCCAGGTTGGGGAACACCATATATTTT
TRBV5-8	-	-	15	TRBJ2-2	CASSVRDTYTGELFF	TGTGCCAGCAGCGTCCGGGACACGTACACCGGGGAGCTGTTTTTT
TRBV10-2	-	TRBD2	15	TRBJ2-1	CASSVISGGLREQFF	TGCGCCAGCAGTGTTATTAGCGGGGGCCTCCGGGAGCAGTTCTTC
TRBV5-1	-	-	15	TRBJ1-2	CASSTSEFLRYGYTF	TGCGCCAGCAGTACTAGTGAGTTCCTACGCTATGGCTACACCTTC
TRBV29-1	-	-	13	TRBJ1-4	CSVEDGQTEKLFF	TGCAGCGTTGAAGATGGACAGACCGAAAAACTGTTTTTT
TRBV6-1	-	TRBD1	17	TRBJ1-4	CASSGSYAGTANEKLFF	TGTGCCAGCAGTGGGTCCTACGCCGGGACAGCTAATGAAAAACTGTTTTTT
TRBV30	-	-	12	TRBJ2-1	CAWAGQTNEQFF	TGTGCCTGGGCGGGGCAGACCAATGAGCAGTTCTTC
TRBV28	-	TRBD2	15	TRBJ2-2	CASRGGLAASGELFF	TGTGCCAGCAGGGGAGGACTAGCTGCGTCCGGGGAGCTGTTTTTT
TRBV19	-	-	14	TRBJ2-7	CASSFKAGAYEQYF	TGTGCCAGTAGCTTTAAGGCTGGGGCCTACGAGCAGTACTTC
TRBV11-2	once	-	15	TRBJ1-5	CASSLGGHLNQPQHF	TGTGCCAGCAGCTTAGGAGGTCACCTCAATCAGCCCCAGCATTTT
TRBV11-2	-	-	14	TRBJ2-7	CASSFVRGGYEQYF	TGTGCCAGCAGCTTCGTCCGGGGAGGCTACGAGCAGTACTTC
TRBV4-1	-	-	12	TRBJ2-2	CASSHITGELFF	TGCGCCAGCAGCCACATCACCGGGGAGCTGTTTTTT
TRBV7-8	-	-	16	TRBJ1-6	CASSLNAESYNSPLHF	TGTGCCAGCAGCTTAAATGCGGAGTCCTATAATTCACCCCTCCACTTT